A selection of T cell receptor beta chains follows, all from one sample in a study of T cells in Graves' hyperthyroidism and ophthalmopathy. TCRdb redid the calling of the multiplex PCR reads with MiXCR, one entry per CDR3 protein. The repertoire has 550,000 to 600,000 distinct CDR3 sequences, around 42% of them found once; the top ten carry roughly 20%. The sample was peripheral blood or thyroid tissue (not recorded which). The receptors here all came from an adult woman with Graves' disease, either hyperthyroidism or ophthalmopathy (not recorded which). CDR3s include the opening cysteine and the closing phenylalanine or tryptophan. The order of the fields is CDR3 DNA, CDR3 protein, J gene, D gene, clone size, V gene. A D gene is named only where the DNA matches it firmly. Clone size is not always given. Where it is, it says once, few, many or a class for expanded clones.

TGCAGTGCTGTGAACACTGACGAGCAGTACTTC,CSAVNTDEQYF,TRBJ2-7,-,once,TRBV20-1
TGCAGTGCCCGGGACAGGGACCAACCTAACACTGAAGCTTTCTTT,CSARDRDQPNTEAFF,TRBJ1-1,TRBD1,once,TRBV20-1
TGTGCCAGCAGCTCCTCTTCCGGGGGATACACCGGGGAGCTGTTTTTT,CASSSSSGGYTGELFF,TRBJ2-2,-,-,TRBV13
TGTGCCAGCAGTGTGGACATACGGTCTTTGGAGACCCAGTACTTC,CASSVDIRSLETQYF,TRBJ2-5,-,-,TRBV7-9
TGCGCCAGCAGCCAAGAAAAGCGAAGCTACGAGCAGTACTTC,CASSQEKRSYEQYF,TRBJ2-7,-,many,TRBV4-1
TGTGCCAGCGGGACAGGGGCAGAAAAACTGTTTTTT,CASGTGAEKLFF,TRBJ1-4,TRBD1,-,TRBV9
TGTGCCACCAGCACCTATACTAGCGGGACCCTCTTTGCAACTAATGAAAAACTGTTTTTT,CATSTYTSGTLFATNEKLFF,TRBJ1-4,-,-,TRBV15
TGTGCCATCAGCACACCCGGGTTAGATGAAAAACTGTTTTTT,CAISTPGLDEKLFF,TRBJ1-4,-,once,TRBV10-3
TGTGCCACTTTAAATTCGGGCGGTCAGCCCCAGCATTTT,CATLNSGGQPQHF,TRBJ1-5,-,many,TRBV6-2/TRBV6-3
TGTGCCAGCAGCTTAGCGACAACCTACGAGCAGTACTTC,CASSLATTYEQYF,TRBJ2-7,-,many,TRBV7-8
TGCAGTGCTTACAGGTCCTATGGCTACACCTTC,CSAYRSYGYTF,TRBJ1-2,-,many,TRBV20-1
TGTGCCAGCAGTGTTCAGGCTAACTATGGCTACACCTTC,CASSVQANYGYTF,TRBJ1-2,-,-,TRBV7-9
TGTGCCATCGAGCAGGGGGCTCAGACTGAAGCTTTCTTT,CAIEQGAQTEAFF,TRBJ1-1,TRBD1,-,TRBV10-3
TGTGCCAGCAGTTTCGTTTTCACCGGGACTAGCGTTTTTGGGGAGCTGTTTTTT,CASSFVFTGTSVFGELFF,TRBJ2-2,TRBD2,-,TRBV7-9
TGCGCCAGCAGCCCGGGACCGACGAACACTGAAGCTTTCTTT,CASSPGPTNTEAFF,TRBJ1-1,-,-,TRBV10-2
TGTGCCAGCAGCTTAGCAGGGGGAGGGGATGAAAAACTGTTTTTT,CASSLAGGGDEKLFF,TRBJ1-4,-,many,TRBV7-2
TGTGCCAGCAGGGGCTATGAGACCCAGTACTTC,CASRGYETQYF,TRBJ2-5,-,-,TRBV2
TGTGCCAGTATTCTGACAGGGTCTCAGGGAACGAACACTGAAGCTTTCTTT,CASILTGSQGTNTEAFF,TRBJ1-1,TRBD1,-,TRBV19
TGTGCCATCAGTGAGGAGGGGTTCGGGGAGACCCAGTACTTC,CAISEEGFGETQYF,TRBJ2-5,-,few,TRBV10-3
TGCAGTGCTACAGAACAGGGGAGGACTGAAGCTTTCTTT,CSATEQGRTEAFF,TRBJ1-1,TRBD1,-,TRBV20-1
TGCGCCAGCAGTGAAGGAGGGTTCTACGAGCAGTACTTC,CASSEGGFYEQYF,TRBJ2-7,-,few,TRBV10-2
TGCGCCAGCAGCCCTTTACGGGGCAGTGGCACTGAAGCTTTCTTT,CASSPLRGSGTEAFF,TRBJ1-1,-,many,TRBV4-1
TGCGCCAGCAGCTTGGCGGACAGGATCGAAGCTTTCTTT,CASSLADRIEAFF,TRBJ1-1,TRBD1,many,TRBV5-1
TGTGCCACCACGACAGGGGACGGGGAGCTGTACTTC,CATTTGDGELYF,TRBJ2-7,TRBD1,few,TRBV15
TGTGCCAGCAGCGTAGCCACAGGTGGAAACACCTTC,CASSVATGGNTF,TRBJ1-2,-,-,TRBV9
TGCGCCAGCCTAGAGGGGGCACCCCGGACTGAAGCTTTCTTT,CASLEGAPRTEAFF,TRBJ1-1,TRBD1,-,TRBV10-2
TGTGCCAGCAGCTTAAATTGGGATGAAAAACTGTTTTTT,CASSLNWDEKLFF,TRBJ1-4,-,-,TRBV7-9
TGCAGCGTTGAAGGGGTGTCGTGGGAGCAGTACTTC,CSVEGVSWEQYF,TRBJ2-7,-,-,TRBV29-1
TGTGCCAGCAGTTCTCGACTACTCGAGCAGTACTTC,CASSSRLLEQYF,TRBJ2-7,-,few,TRBV6-2/TRBV6-3
TGCGCCAGCAGCCCAGGGAAGAACACTGAAGCTTTCTTT,CASSPGKNTEAFF,TRBJ1-1,-,many,TRBV5-1
TGTGCCAGCAGTTTCTTAACGGCCTACGAGCAGTACTTC,CASSFLTAYEQYF,TRBJ2-7,-,many,TRBV12-3/TRBV12-4
TGTGCCAGCAGCGGCAGGGGAGGGGGCATGAACACTGAAGCTTTCTTT,CASSGRGGGMNTEAFF,TRBJ1-1,TRBD1,-,TRBV7-8
TGTGCCATCAGTGTGGAGGGCTACGAGCAGTACTTC,CAISVEGYEQYF,TRBJ2-7,-,many,TRBV10-3
TGTGCCAGCAGTTACTCGCCCCCAGGGGGTGGCACTGAAGCTTTCTTT,CASSYSPPGGGTEAFF,TRBJ1-1,TRBD1,few,TRBV6-5
TGTGCCAGCAGCCCTGATGGGGCGGCGACACAAGAGACCCAGTACTTC,CASSPDGAATQETQYF,TRBJ2-5,-,-,TRBV7-9
TGTGCCAGCAGCATCAACAGGGACACTGAAGCTTTCTTT,CASSINRDTEAFF,TRBJ1-1,-,many,TRBV5-8
TGCGCCAGCAGCTTGGTGGCGAGCGGGGTAGCTTGGAGAGGGGCTTTCTTT,CASSLVASGVAWRGAFF,TRBJ1-1,-,-,TRBV5-1
TGTGCCAGCAGTGATGTGGGTCAGCCCCAGCATTTT,CASSDVGQPQHF,TRBJ1-5,-,many,TRBV2